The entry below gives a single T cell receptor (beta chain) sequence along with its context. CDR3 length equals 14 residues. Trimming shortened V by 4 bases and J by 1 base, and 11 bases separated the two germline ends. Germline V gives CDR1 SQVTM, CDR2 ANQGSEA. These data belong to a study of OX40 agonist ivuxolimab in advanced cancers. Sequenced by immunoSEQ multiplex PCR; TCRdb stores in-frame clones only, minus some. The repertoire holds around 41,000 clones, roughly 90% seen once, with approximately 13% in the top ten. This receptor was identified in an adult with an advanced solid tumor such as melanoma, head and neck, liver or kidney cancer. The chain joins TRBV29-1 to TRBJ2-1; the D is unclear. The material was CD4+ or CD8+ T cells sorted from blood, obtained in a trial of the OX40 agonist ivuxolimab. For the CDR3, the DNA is TGCAGCGTTGGGGGATCGGGTTCCTACAATGAGCAGTTCTTC. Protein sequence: CSVGGSGSYNEQFF.